This section outlines one T cell receptor (beta chain) sequence together with its context. The protocol was immunoSEQ multiplex PCR, while the TCRdb copy is restricted to in-frame clones and leaves out a portion. The data show about 270,000 clones, with just over 90% seen just once and approximately 2.4% held by the top ten. This specimen comes from a study of blood T cell repertoires in COVID-19. About the study: There were acute and convalescent COVID-19 samples, and they came from the United States, Italy and Spain. PBMCs, B-cell-depleted T cells, or T cells provided the cDNA or gDNA that made up the material.

This CDR3 has 15 residues. The V end lost 0 bases, the J end lost 5 bases, and 15 bases lay between the germline ends. The germline CDR1 and CDR2 sequences are SGHRS and YFSETQ. The sequence was obtained from a woman between 40 and 55 years old with acute COVID-19. The chain couples TRBV5-1 to TRBJ2-7; possibly TRBD2 for D (7 bases). Sample: PBMCs or T cells enriched from blood (not recorded which). The chain's CDR3 is CASSLAGGNGHEQYF. CDR3 in DNA: TGCGCCAGCAGCTTGGCGGGGGGCAACGGACACGAGCAGTACTTC. The whole variable domain, filled in from reference TRBV5-1 and TRBJ2-7, reads KAGVTQTPRYLIKTRGQQVTLSCSPISGHRSVSWYQQTPGQGLQFLFEYFSETQRNKGNFPGRFSGRQFSNSRSEMNVSTLELGDSALYLCASSLAGGNGHEQYFGPGTRLTVT.